These T cell receptor beta chains were read from a single sample in a study of cytomegalovirus exposure and HLA in healthy donors. Libraries were prepared by immunoSEQ multiplex PCR; TCRdb keeps only in-frame clonotypes and omits some of them. The table includes about 160,000 clones, around four fifths detected once. Sequenced: PBMCs. All receptors derive from a man younger than 30 in good health and CMV-seronegative. The CDR3 runs from the conserved cysteine through the conserved F or W. Fields, in order: clone size, V gene, D gene, J gene, CDR3 protein, CDR3 DNA. The D gene is left open where the match is weak. Clone size is not always given. Where it is, it says once, few, many or a class for expanded clones.

clone_size: NA
v_call: TRBV19
d_call: TRBD1
j_call: TRBJ2-7
cdr3_aa: CASSMDRGITYEQYF
cdr3_nt: TGTGCCAGTAGTATGGACAGGGGGATCACCTACGAGCAGTACTTC

clone_size: NA
v_call: TRBV29-1
d_call: TRBD1
j_call: TRBJ2-7
cdr3_aa: CSVSTGMTYEQYF
cdr3_nt: TGCAGCGTTTCGACAGGGATGACCTACGAGCAGTACTTC

clone_size: NA
v_call: TRBV7-9
d_call: TRBD1
j_call: TRBJ2-7
cdr3_aa: CSSSLGQGYGYF
cdr3_nt: TGTTCCAGCAGCCTGGGACAGGGCTACGGGTACTTC

clone_size: once
v_call: TRBV29-1
d_call: NA
j_call: TRBJ2-3
cdr3_aa: CSVDKARRDTDTQYF
cdr3_nt: TGCAGCGTTGATAAGGCTAGACGAGACACAGATACGCAGTATTTT

clone_size: once
v_call: TRBV28
d_call: TRBD1
j_call: TRBJ2-7
cdr3_aa: CASSPTTGTGSYEQYF
cdr3_nt: TGTGCCAGCAGTCCGACTACCGGGACAGGGTCCTACGAGCAGTACTTC

clone_size: NA
v_call: TRBV4-1
d_call: NA
j_call: TRBJ2-7
cdr3_aa: CASSLLLRRTYEQYF
cdr3_nt: TGCGCCAGCAGCCTCCTGCTACGGAGGACCTACGAGCAGTACTTC

clone_size: NA
v_call: TRBV11-2
d_call: TRBD2
j_call: TRBJ2-1
cdr3_aa: CASSHPSGSRNEQFF
cdr3_nt: TGTGCCAGCAGCCATCCTAGCGGGAGTAGGAATGAGCAGTTCTTC

clone_size: few
v_call: TRBV30
d_call: TRBD1
j_call: TRBJ2-1
cdr3_aa: CAWKKGGAVIFEQFF
cdr3_nt: TGTGCCTGGAAAAAAGGGGGCGCGGTCATTTTTGAGCAGTTCTTC

clone_size: NA
v_call: TRBV4-1
d_call: NA
j_call: TRBJ2-5
cdr3_aa: CASSQGQGLQTQYF
cdr3_nt: TGCGCCAGCAGCCAAGGGCAGGGCCTCCAGACCCAGTACTTC

clone_size: NA
v_call: TRBV19
d_call: TRBD2
j_call: TRBJ2-1
cdr3_aa: CASSAGLAGEIEQFF
cdr3_nt: TGTGCCAGTAGTGCCGGACTAGCGGGAGAGATTGAGCAGTTCTTC

clone_size: NA
v_call: TRBV15
d_call: NA
j_call: TRBJ1-2
cdr3_aa: CATSTSRAAGYGYTF
cdr3_nt: TGTGCCACCAGCACTTCCCGGGCGGCGGGCTATGGCTACACCTTC

clone_size: NA
v_call: TRBV9
d_call: NA
j_call: TRBJ2-2
cdr3_aa: CASSSGGGGGRQTGELFF
cdr3_nt: TGTGCCAGCAGCTCCGGCGGAGGGGGCGGGAGGCAAACCGGGGAGCTGTTTTTT

clone_size: once
v_call: TRBV6-5
d_call: NA
j_call: TRBJ1-1
cdr3_aa: CASSLLGMNTEAFF
cdr3_nt: TGTGCCAGCTCGCTGCTGGGCATGAACACTGAAGCTTTCTTT

clone_size: once
v_call: TRBV7-3
d_call: TRBD2
j_call: TRBJ2-1
cdr3_aa: CASSLNAGRAAYNEQFF
cdr3_nt: TGTGCCAGCAGCTTAAATGCCGGGAGGGCTGCCTACAATGAGCAGTTCTTC

clone_size: NA
v_call: TRBV4-3
d_call: NA
j_call: TRBJ1-2
cdr3_aa: CASSQGAYRSYGYTF
cdr3_nt: TGCGCCAGCAGCCAAGGCGCCTACCGGAGCTATGGCTACACCTTC

clone_size: NA
v_call: TRBV7-3
d_call: TRBD2
j_call: TRBJ2-3
cdr3_aa: CASGRSGGRDTQYF
cdr3_nt: TGTGCCAGCGGCCGTAGCGGGGGGCGGGATACGCAGTATTTT

clone_size: NA
v_call: TRBV4-1
d_call: NA
j_call: TRBJ2-1
cdr3_aa: CASSQGRTISEQFF
cdr3_nt: TGCGCCAGCAGCCAAGGTAGGACAATCTCTGAGCAGTTCTTC

clone_size: NA
v_call: TRBV7-3
d_call: TRBD2
j_call: TRBJ2-7
cdr3_aa: CASSLWEGGPYEQYF
cdr3_nt: TGTGCCAGCAGCCTCTGGGAGGGAGGGCCCTACGAGCAGTACTTC

clone_size: once
v_call: TRBV27
d_call: TRBD1
j_call: TRBJ2-7
cdr3_aa: CASRKGTGVHEQYF
cdr3_nt: TGTGCCAGCAGAAAGGGGACAGGGGTCCACGAGCAGTACTTC

clone_size: NA
v_call: TRBV27
d_call: TRBD1
j_call: TRBJ2-1
cdr3_aa: CASRTGTGQFF
cdr3_nt: TGTGCCAGCAGAACCGGGACAGGGCAGTTCTTC

clone_size: NA
v_call: TRBV5-6
d_call: NA
j_call: TRBJ2-7
cdr3_aa: CASSLIRAQLYF
cdr3_nt: TGTGCCAGCAGCTTGATCAGGGCCCAACTGTACTTC

clone_size: NA
v_call: TRBV25-1
d_call: TRBD1
j_call: TRBJ1-5
cdr3_aa: CANLGTALPGNQPQHF
cdr3_nt: TGTGCCAACCTGGGGACAGCCCTACCGGGCAATCAGCCCCAGCATTTT

clone_size: NA
v_call: TRBV7-9
d_call: TRBD2
j_call: TRBJ2-1
cdr3_aa: CASSLVLAGGSEQFF
cdr3_nt: TGTGCCAGCAGCTTAGTCCTAGCGGGAGGTTCTGAGCAGTTCTTC

clone_size: NA
v_call: TRBV7-9
d_call: NA
j_call: TRBJ1-2
cdr3_aa: CASAAGGGYTF
cdr3_nt: TGTGCCAGCGCCGCGGGGGGTGGCTACACCTTC

clone_size: NA
v_call: TRBV5-4
d_call: NA
j_call: TRBJ1-4
cdr3_aa: CASSQGIRGLGEKLFF
cdr3_nt: TGTGCCAGCAGCCAAGGCATCAGGGGTTTGGGGGAAAAACTGTTTTTT

clone_size: few
v_call: TRBV30
d_call: NA
j_call: TRBJ1-1
cdr3_aa: CAWRIRVEAFF
cdr3_nt: TGTGCCTGGAGAATCAGGGTTGAAGCTTTCTTT

clone_size: NA
v_call: TRBV29-1
d_call: NA
j_call: TRBJ1-2
cdr3_aa: CSDGTPSYGYTF
cdr3_nt: TGCAGCGACGGGACACCCTCCTATGGCTACACCTTC

clone_size: NA
v_call: TRBV7-8
d_call: TRBD1
j_call: TRBJ2-1
cdr3_aa: CASSYIRDRGRPSSYNEQFF
cdr3_nt: TGTGCCAGCAGCTATATCCGGGACAGGGGCCGCCCCAGCTCCTACAATGAGCAGTTCTTC

clone_size: NA
v_call: TRBV2
d_call: NA
j_call: TRBJ1-5
cdr3_aa: CASSEPPYQPQHF
cdr3_nt: TGTGCCAGCAGTGAACCCCCCTATCAGCCCCAGCATTTT

clone_size: NA
v_call: TRBV2
d_call: NA
j_call: TRBJ2-7
cdr3_aa: CASSRAGYYEQYF
cdr3_nt: TGTGCCAGCAGTCGAGCGGGCTACTACGAGCAGTACTTC

clone_size: NA
v_call: TRBV5-1
d_call: NA
j_call: TRBJ1-1
cdr3_aa: CASSFGSYDTEAFF
cdr3_nt: TGCGCCAGCAGCTTTGGTAGTTACGACACTGAAGCTTTCTTT

clone_size: NA
v_call: TRBV1
d_call: NA
j_call: TRBJ2-7
cdr3_aa: CTSSPVAGIGSYEQYF
cdr3_nt: TGCACCAGCAGCCCAGTAGCGGGGATCGGATCCTACGAGCAGTACTTC

clone_size: NA
v_call: TRBV27
d_call: TRBD1
j_call: TRBJ2-3
cdr3_aa: CASMAGDRGGTDTQYF
cdr3_nt: TGTGCCAGCATGGCGGGGGACAGGGGGGGAACAGATACGCAGTATTTT

clone_size: few
v_call: TRBV2
d_call: NA
j_call: TRBJ2-2
cdr3_aa: CASSPTRQAGELFF
cdr3_nt: TGTGCCAGCAGTCCCACTAGGCAGGCCGGGGAGCTGTTTTTT

clone_size: NA
v_call: TRBV5-1
d_call: TRBD2
j_call: TRBJ2-2
cdr3_aa: CASSLASGLAGPGELFF
cdr3_nt: TGCGCCAGCAGCTTGGCCTCGGGACTAGCGGGACCCGGGGAGCTGTTTTTT

clone_size: NA
v_call: TRBV6-6
d_call: TRBD1
j_call: TRBJ2-1
cdr3_aa: CASSYSDRGRNEQFF
cdr3_nt: TGTGCCAGCAGTTACTCCGACAGGGGGCGGAATGAGCAGTTCTTC

clone_size: few
v_call: TRBV6-5
d_call: TRBD1
j_call: TRBJ1-5
cdr3_aa: CASRRDRLSPQHF
cdr3_nt: TGTGCCAGCAGGAGGGACAGGTTGTCGCCCCAGCATTTT

clone_size: NA
v_call: TRBV6-1
d_call: TRBD1
j_call: TRBJ2-7
cdr3_aa: CASSEALNDRGYEQYF
cdr3_nt: TGTGCCAGCAGTGAAGCGCTTAATGACAGGGGGTACGAGCAGTACTTC

clone_size: NA
v_call: TRBV7-3
d_call: TRBD2
j_call: TRBJ2-1
cdr3_aa: CASTSGSGSGNEQFF
cdr3_nt: TGTGCCAGCACCTCGGGTAGCGGGAGTGGTAATGAGCAGTTCTTC

clone_size: NA
v_call: TRBV5-1
d_call: TRBD2
j_call: TRBJ2-2
cdr3_aa: CASSLEGLAPPGELFF
cdr3_nt: TGCGCCAGCAGCTTGGAGGGACTAGCGCCCCCCGGGGAGCTGTTTTTT

clone_size: NA
v_call: TRBV5-6
d_call: NA
j_call: TRBJ2-5
cdr3_aa: CASSARSLGTQYF
cdr3_nt: TGTGCCAGCAGCGCTAGGAGCCTCGGGACCCAGTACTTC

clone_size: NA
v_call: TRBV19
d_call: NA
j_call: TRBJ2-3
cdr3_aa: CASSAQGIADTQYF
cdr3_nt: TGTGCCAGTAGTGCACAGGGTATCGCAGATACGCAGTATTTT